This passage covers 23 T cell receptor beta chains from one sample sequenced in a study of T cell repertoires in cytomegalovirus infection. One entry per CDR3 protein results from TCRdb running MiXCR on the reads. The data contain 450,000 to 600,000 distinct CDR3 sequences, around 11% of them singletons. Source material: PBMCs. The receptors here all came from a human donor in good health (CMV status not recorded). Some clones in this sample may be carry-over from other donors' samples.

To note about this clonotype: Sequence at one end of the junction differs from germline and may be a read error. The V call is TRBV20-1, the J call TRBJ2-5; 7 bases fit TRBD1. The CDR3 runs to 16 residues. The germline gives CDR1 DFQATT, CDR2 SNEGSKA (reference sequence). The CDR3 reads CSAITYRGKYQETQYF. CDR3 sequence (DNA): TGCAGTGCTATCACCTACAGGGGAAAGTACCAGGAGACCCAGTACTTC.

This clonotype appeared a few times. The chain uses TRBV6-5 and TRBJ2-1; a possible D gene is TRBD1 (6 bases). Per the germline V gene, CDR1 is MNHEY and CDR2 is SVGAGI. The CDR3 consists of 15 residues. Trimming pared 4 bases from V and 0 bases from J, leaving 10 bases between. The CDR3 sequence is CASSFRTASYNEQFF. Here the CDR3 DNA reads TGTGCCAGCAGTTTCAGGACAGCCTCCTACAATGAGCAGTTCTTC.

At least ten counts were recorded for this clonotype. V gene TRBV28 combines with J gene TRBJ2-7; unclear D gene. Germline lookup yields CDR1 MDHEN and CDR2 SYDVKM. This CDR3 has 13 residues. V lost 7 bases, J lost 4 bases, and 14 bases lay in between. In DNA, the CDR3 is TGTGCCAGCACCGACACCTCAAGGTACGAGCAGTACTTC. Encoded protein: CASTDTSRYEQYF.

The chain is built from TRBV5-1 and TRBJ1-1; the D is unclear. Trimming shortened V by 0 bases and J by 3 bases, and 6 bases separated the two germline ends. CDR3 size: 13 residues. Germline CDR1 reads SGHRS; CDR2 reads YFSETQ. CDR3 nucleotide sequence: TGCGCCAGCAGCTTGGTGGGCCACACTGAAGCTTTCTTT. Translated: CASSLVGHTEAFF.

There are a few counts of this clonotype. The chain uses TRBV29-1 and TRBJ1-1; D is undetermined. CDR3 length equals 12 residues. The germline V gene has CDR1 SQVTM and CDR2 ANQGSEA. V lost 7 bases and J 1 base, leaving 10 bases between the germline ends. CDR3 loop: CSADRTNTEAFF. The DNA for the CDR3 is TGCAGCGCGGATCGAACGAACACTGAAGCTTTCTTT.

This clonotype was recorded a few times. The genes are TRBV20-1 and TRBJ1-4; TRBD1 is a possible D gene (5 bases). The CDR3 runs to 13 residues. Trimming removed 5 bases from V and 7 bases from J, with 14 bases in between. CDR1 DFQATT and CDR2 SNEGSKA come from the germline V gene (reference sequence). CDR3 sequence: CSARGGAREKLFF. The CDR3 DNA follows: TGCAGTGCTCGTGGAGGGGCCCGTGAAAAACTGTTTTTT.

This clonotype has at least ten counts. The chain recombines TRBV12-3 or TRBV12-4 with TRBJ2-1, with 11 bases that match TRBD2. There are 19 residues in the CDR3. The V gene end was trimmed by 5 bases and the J gene end by 5 bases; junction bases not matched to a gene: 17. The CDR3 loop is CASSPKPGLAARGDNEQFF. The CDR3 DNA reads as TGTGCCAGCAGTCCTAAACCGGGACTAGCGGCAAGAGGAGACAATGAGCAGTTCTTC.

There are many counts of this clonotype. This chain links TRBV12-3 or TRBV12-4 with TRBJ2-5, with 12 positions matching TRBD2. V gave up 6 bases and J gave up 5 bases; unmatched junction bases: 7. The CDR3 length is 15 residues. The CDR3: CASSRLAGVRETQYF. The DNA of the CDR3 is TGTGCCAGCAGCAGACTAGCGGGAGTTCGGGAGACCCAGTACTTC.

This clonotype has at least ten counts. The chain links TRBV10-3 to TRBJ1-2; the match to TRBD1 covers 7 bases. The junction had 5 bases not matched to a gene; V was cut back by 4 bases and J by 0 bases. This CDR3 is built from 15 residues. The germline V gene has CDR1 ENHRY and CDR2 SYGVKD. The CDR3 sequence is CAISASGTANYGYTF. The CDR3 nucleotides read TGTGCCATCAGTGCCTCCGGGACAGCTAACTATGGCTACACCTTC.

This clonotype showed up many times. The chain couples TRBV7-3 to TRBJ1-5; D is unresolved. With 5 bases removed from V and 5 bases from J, the gap between germline ends came to 10 bases. The germline V gene has CDR1 SGHTA and CDR2 FQGTGA. The CDR3 spans 13 residues. DNA of the CDR3: TGTGCCAGCAGCCCGGATGGAGATCAGCCCCAGCATTTT. This sequence encodes CASSPDGDQPQHF.

This clonotype was detected only a few times. The chain has TRBV28 and TRBJ1-4; 10 positions agree with TRBD1. The CDR3 covers 16 residues. Germline V CDR1 and CDR2: MDHEN, SYDVKM. Germline trimming cut 5 bases from V and 10 bases from J; bases unmatched to any gene: 13. As DNA, the CDR3 is TGTGCCAGCAGTCCCTGGGGACAGGGGCCGAGGGGAAAACTGTTTTTT. Translated, it gives CASSPWGQGPRGKLFF.

This clonotype was found many times. V gene TRBV28 combines with J gene TRBJ1-4, with a weak D call TRBD1 (5 bases). V lost 4 bases to trimming and J lost 8 bases, with 17 bases between them. The germline V gene encodes CDR1 MDHEN and CDR2 SYDVKM. There are 15 residues in the CDR3. The CDR3 nucleotides are TGTGCCAGCAGTTCCCATGGGGGATTTGGAGAAAAACTGTTTTTT. Translating it yields CASSSHGGFGEKLFF.

The V call is TRBV20-1, the J call TRBJ2-7, with TRBD1 identical over 11 bases. Germline CDR1 DFQATT, CDR2 SNEGSKA (reference sequence). Trimming cost V 3 bases and J 5 bases; bases outside gene matches: 6. The CDR3 runs 14 residues. The CDR3 protein is CSASQPGQGDEQYF. The CDR3 DNA reads TGCAGTGCTAGTCAACCGGGACAGGGGGACGAGCAGTACTTC.

This clonotype was counted at least ten times. The V gene is TRBV7-3, the J gene TRBJ2-6, with 9 bases lining up with TRBD1. With V trimmed by 5 bases and J by 2 bases, 7 bases remained unmatched. This CDR3 comprises 17 residues. Germline loops: CDR1 SGHTA, CDR2 FQGTGA. The CDR3 here is CASSTTGGVPGANVLTF. The CDR3, as DNA: TGTGCCAGCAGCACCACAGGGGGCGTCCCTGGGGCCAACGTCCTGACTTTC.

The gene calls are TRBV20-1 and TRBJ2-6, with a possible D match to TRBD2 (8 bases). The CDR3 contains 21 residues. Trimming took 0 bases from V and 0 from J, leaving 24 bases between them. Germline loops: CDR1 DFQATT, CDR2 SNEGSKA (reference sequence). CDR3 coding DNA: TGCAGTGCTAGAGATCACAGGGGAACATCTAGCGGGTTCTCTGGGGCCAACGTCCTGACTTTC. As protein: CSARDHRGTSSGFSGANVLTF.

This clonotype was seen many times. The chain employs TRBV12-3 or TRBV12-4 and TRBJ1-3; weak D call: TRBD1 (5 bases). The CDR3 is made up of 16 amino acids. The V gene lost 6 bases and the J gene lost 4 bases, with 19 bases spanning the gap. The CDR3 DNA reads as TGTGCCAGCAGATATCCGCGGGGGATAGACGGAAACACCATATATTTT. Protein: CASRYPRGIDGNTIYF.

The V call is TRBV5-4, the J call TRBJ2-1; 8 bases are a match to TRBD2. The CDR3 length is 16 residues. V trimming: 4 bases; J trimming: 4 bases; junction bases outside the gene matches: 10. Germline V gene lookup returns CDR1 SGHNT and CDR2 YYREEE (reference sequence). The CDR3 loop is CASSQKAAGAYNEQFF. For the CDR3, the DNA is TGTGCCAGCAGCCAGAAGGCAGCGGGAGCTTACAATGAGCAGTTCTTC.

The J gene is TRBJ2-1, the V gene TRBV6-1; tentative D call: TRBD2 (6 bases). V lost 2 bases and J 3 bases, leaving 11 bases between the germline ends. The CDR3 totals 15 residues. The germline gives CDR1 MNHNS, CDR2 SASEGT. The chain's CDR3 is CASSETLASYNEQFF. In DNA form, the CDR3 reads TGTGCCAGCAGTGAAACCCTAGCGAGCTACAATGAGCAGTTCTTC.

The chain carries TRBV4-2 and TRBJ1-5, with D perhaps matching TRBD1 (5 bases). The V and J ends lost 1 base and 7 bases respectively, with 17 bases between them. The CDR3 runs to 16 residues. CDR1 and CDR2 from the germline V gene are LGHNA and YNFKEQ. CDR3 protein: CASSQVARGRSQPQHF. The CDR3, as DNA: TGTGCCAGCAGCCAAGTCGCGCGGGGACGGAGCCAGCCCCAGCATTTT.

This clonotype was found many times. V gene TRBV29-1 combines with J gene TRBJ1-2, with a weak D call TRBD1 (5 bases). The germline V gene encodes CDR1 SQVTM and CDR2 ANQGSEA. Trimming took 0 bases from V and 4 from J, leaving 18 bases between them. This CDR3 region has 16 residues. The CDR3: CSVEDRSRGGTYGYTF. As DNA, the CDR3 is TGCAGCGTTGAAGATCGATCTAGGGGAGGGACCTATGGCTACACCTTC.

This clonotype was observed at least ten times. This chain joins TRBV12-3 or TRBV12-4 and TRBJ2-3, with D possibly TRBD1 on 5 matching bases. The CDR3 length is 15 residues. V was clipped by 3 bases and J by 2 bases, with 12 bases between them. CDR3 protein: CASSFRAGNTDTQYF. The CDR3 DNA follows: TGTGCCAGCAGTTTTAGGGCAGGGAACACAGATACGCAGTATTTT.

This clonotype occurred a few times. The CDR3 nucleotides are TGCAGCGTTGCCCGGGACAGAAATCAGCCCCAGCATTTT. Protein sequence: CSVARDRNQPQHF. The chain is built from TRBV29-1 and TRBJ1-5, with TRBD1 matching over 7 bases. CDR3 length equals 13 residues. Germline CDR1 is SQVTM and CDR2 is ANQGSEA. J gave up 4 bases and V 4 bases, and 4 bases lay outside the gene matches.

The DNA for the CDR3 is TGTGCCAGCAGTTACGGTAGTACCTACGAGCAGTACTTC. Protein product: CASSYGSTYEQYF. The chain combines TRBV6-2 or TRBV6-3 with TRBJ2-7; D gene uncertain. CDR3 length equals 13 residues. The V and J ends lost 2 bases and 2 bases respectively, with 7 bases between them. The germline V gene has CDR1 MNHEY and CDR2 SVGEGT.